The 26 T cell receptor beta chains listed next were all sequenced from one sample in a study of blood T cell repertoires in COVID-19. Sequenced by immunoSEQ multiplex PCR; TCRdb stores in-frame clones only, minus some. Of more than 110,000 clones in the sample, more than 70% were seen once. The sequencing input was peripheral blood. These receptors all stem from a man over 45 with active or convalescent COVID-19.

This chain uses TRBV11-3 with TRBJ2-1; tentatively, D is TRBD1 (6 bases). CDR1 is SGHNT and CDR2 is YENEEA in the germline V gene. Trimming stripped 5 bases from V and 9 bases from J, with 14 bases between. The CDR3 covers 13 residues. This chain's CDR3 is CASSQGRSPEQFF. For the CDR3, the DNA is TGTGCCAGCAGCCAGGGGCGGTCACCTGAGCAGTTCTTC. The full variable domain, completed using reference TRBV11-3 and TRBJ2-1, is EAGVVQSPRYKIIEKKQPVAFWCNPISGHNTLYWYLQNLGQGPELLIRYENEEAVDDSQLPKDRFSAERLKGVDSTLKIQPAELGDSAVYLCASSQGRSPEQFFGPGTRLTVL.

The chain employs TRBV7-3 and TRBJ2-2; no definite D call. Trimming stripped 6 bases from V and 1 base from J, with 15 bases between. Germline CDR1 and CDR2: SGHTA and FQGTGA. The CDR3 extends over 16 amino acids. The CDR3 DNA reads TGTGCCAGCAGTCCCCAACTTATCTTGAACACCGGGGAGCTGTTTTTT. Encoded protein: CASSPQLILNTGELFF.

The V and J genes are TRBV5-5 and TRBJ1-3; TRBD1 aligns across 10 bases. There are 14 residues in the CDR3. Germline trimming cut 4 bases from V and 3 bases from J; bases unmatched to any gene: 1. Germline V gene lookup returns CDR1 SGHKS and CDR2 YYEKEE (reference sequence). The CDR3 is CASSRDRGGNTIYF. As DNA, the CDR3 is TGTGCCAGCAGCCGGGACAGGGGTGGAAACACCATATATTTT.

The J gene is TRBJ2-4, the V gene TRBV6-6; 7 bases map to TRBD2. CDR1 and CDR2 from the germline V gene are MNHNY and SVGAGI (reference sequence). The V segment lost 7 bases and the J segment 0 bases; nucleotides outside the gene matches: 6. The CDR3 loop spans 15 amino acids. CDR3 protein: CASTRGELAKNIQYF. Written as DNA, the CDR3 is TGTGCCAGCACCCGGGGGGAGCTAGCCAAAAACATTCAGTACTTC.

This chain links TRBV6-6 with TRBJ1-1, with 8 bases identical to TRBD1. Germline-derived CDR1 and CDR2 are MNHNY and SVGAGI (reference sequence). V lost 0 bases to trimming and J lost 4 bases; unmatched junction nucleotides: 7. The CDR3 loop spans 16 amino acids. The CDR3 is CASSYSGQGAATEAFF. In nucleotides, the CDR3 is TGTGCCAGCAGTTACTCTGGGCAGGGGGCGGCCACTGAAGCTTTCTTT.

J is TRBJ1-2 and V is TRBV5-4; a weak D match, TRBD1 (6 bases). The CDR3 has 13 residues. The germline gives CDR1 SGHNT, CDR2 YYREEE (reference sequence). V was shortened by 1 base and J by 7 bases, with 11 bases between the two germline ends. CDR3 in amino acids: CASSLTGRRGYTF. CDR3 DNA: TGTGCCAGCAGCTTGACAGGGCGACGTGGCTACACCTTC. The whole variable domain, filled in from reference TRBV5-4 and TRBJ1-2, reads ETGVTQSPTHLIKTRGQQVTLRCSSQSGHNTVSWYQQALGQGPQFIFQYYREEENGRGNFPPRFSGLQFPNYSSELNVNALELDDSALYLCASSLTGRRGYTFGSGTRLTVV.

J is TRBJ2-3 and V is TRBV19; D remains ambiguous. CDR3 length: 12 residues. From germline, CDR1 is LNHDA and CDR2 SQIVND (reference sequence). Trimming shortened V by 6 bases and J by 2 bases, and 6 bases separated the two germline ends. The CDR3 nucleotides read TGTGCCAGTAGCGAGAACACAGATACGCAGTATTTT. Protein sequence: CASSENTDTQYF.

The CDR3 DNA follows: TGTGCCAGCAGACGGGGACAGGGGGGCGGCTACACCTTC. This translates into CASRRGQGGGYTF. The chain combines TRBV6-5 with TRBJ1-2, with 11 bases identical to TRBD1. The germline CDR1 and CDR2 sequences are MNHEY and SVGAGI. The CDR3 spans 13 residues. The junction had 5 bases not matched to a gene; V was cut back by 6 bases and J by 8 bases.

The chain couples TRBV29-1 to TRBJ2-1; 7 positions match TRBD2. Germline CDR1 reads SQVTM; CDR2 reads ANQGSEA. The CDR3 length is 16 residues. V lost 3 bases and J lost 5; bases outside the gene matches: 13. The chain's CDR3 is CSVETRASGLDNEQFF. The CDR3 DNA is TGCAGCGTTGAGACGCGGGCTAGCGGATTAGACAATGAGCAGTTCTTC.

The rearrangement uses TRBV24-1 and TRBJ2-7, with D possibly being TRBD1 (6 bases). V lost 4 bases and J lost 6, with 18 bases in between. From germline, CDR1 is KGHDR and CDR2 SFDVKD. The CDR3 has 15 amino acids. The CDR3 nucleotides read TGTGCCACCAGTGACAGCCGACAGGCAAGGGGCGAGCAGTACTTC. Encoded protein: CATSDSRQARGEQYF.

V is TRBV27 and J is TRBJ2-7; TRBD2 matches 12 bases. The ends lost 3 bases at V and 6 bases at J; junction bases unmatched: 12. CDR1 and CDR2 from the germline V gene are MNHEY and SMNVEV (reference sequence). CDR3 length equals 17 residues. Here the CDR3 reads CASSLPGLAGSRGEQYF. CDR3 DNA sequence: TGTGCCAGCAGTTTGCCCGGACTAGCGGGATCCCGGGGCGAGCAGTACTTC.

The chain uses TRBV13 and TRBJ2-3; 10 positions agree with TRBD1. CDR1 and CDR2 (germline): PRHDT, FYEKMQ (reference sequence). With 5 bases clipped from V and 4 bases from J, the junction kept 9 bases outside the gene matches. CDR3 size: 16 residues. This chain's CDR3 is CASSQTGTGASDTQYF. For the CDR3, the DNA is TGTGCCAGCAGCCAAACCGGGACAGGGGCCTCAGATACGCAGTATTTT.

The chain is built from TRBV11-2 and TRBJ2-5; 7 nucleotides match TRBD2. The germline V gene encodes CDR1 SGHAT and CDR2 FQNNGV. The CDR3 extends over 14 amino acids. With 4 bases clipped from V and 0 bases from J, the junction kept 2 bases outside the gene matches. CDR3 nucleotide sequence: TGTGCCAGCAGCTACGGGGGGAACCAAGAGACCCAGTACTTC. Protein sequence: CASSYGGNQETQYF.

This clone turned up a few times. Its ends do not fully match the called genes, so a read error is possible. The chain combines TRBV6-6 with TRBJ1-1; 7 nucleotides align to TRBD1. The germline CDR1 and CDR2 sequences are MNHNY and SVGAGI (reference sequence). The CDR3 runs to 15 residues. Written as DNA, the CDR3 is TGTGCCAGCAGTGACTCGGGACAGTCGAACACTGAAGCTTTCTTT. It specifies CASSDSGQSNTEAFF.

The gene calls are TRBV7-8 and TRBJ2-1; 9 bases are a match to TRBD2. The CDR3 is 15 residues long. V lost 4 bases and J lost 1; bases outside the gene matches: 2. Germline CDR1 SGHVS, CDR2 FQNEAQ. CDR3 loop: CASSSGLASYNEQFF. In DNA, the CDR3 is TGTGCCAGCAGCTCGGGACTAGCATCCTACAATGAGCAGTTCTTC.

The chain links TRBV28 to TRBJ2-2, with no clear D. The CDR3 has 15 residues. Germline V gene data show CDR1 as MDHEN and CDR2 as SYDVKM. V lost 3 bases and J lost 0, with 8 bases in between. The CDR3 nucleotides are TGTGCCAGCAGTTTCAAGAGGACGAACACCGGGGAGCTGTTTTTT. It specifies CASSFKRTNTGELFF.

The chain is built from TRBV7-9 and TRBJ1-2; 9 bases agree with TRBD1. Germline V gene lookup returns CDR1 SEHNR and CDR2 FQNEAQ (reference sequence). V lost 1 base, J lost 8 bases, and 8 bases stayed unmatched. The CDR3 extends over 15 amino acids. In DNA, the CDR3 is TGTGCCAGCAGCTTAGACATGGGGACAGGGAAGGGCTACACCTTC. Its translation is CASSLDMGTGKGYTF.

This clone appeared a few times. The chain is built from TRBV7-3 and TRBJ2-2; D not certain. Germline CDR1 SGHTA, CDR2 FQGTGA. The ends were cut back, 5 bases at V and 5 bases at J, with 6 bases in the middle. CDR3 length: 12 amino acids. The DNA for the CDR3 is TGTGCCAGCAGCACAATGACCGGGGAGCTGTTTTTT. Translating it yields CASSTMTGELFF.

V usage is TRBV5-6 and J usage is TRBJ2-7; TRBD1 matches at 7 bases. In germline, CDR1 is SGHDT, CDR2 YYEEEE. This CDR3 comprises 15 residues. V gave up 3 bases and J gave up 3 bases; unmatched junction bases: 9. This chain's CDR3 is CASSWRTGGSYEQYF. In nucleotides, the CDR3 is TGTGCCAGCAGCTGGAGGACAGGAGGAAGCTACGAGCAGTACTTC.

Concerning this clone: A junction end diverges from the germline sequence, so it may reflect a read error. CDR3 in amino acids: CASSVRDREDF. CDR3 nucleotide sequence: TGTGCCAGCAGTGTCCGGGACAGGGAAGACTTC. The J gene is TRBJ2-7, the V gene TRBV2; 9 positions match TRBD1. CDR3 length: 11 amino acids. Germline CDR1 reads SNHLY; CDR2 reads FYNNEI.

The V gene is TRBV30, the J gene TRBJ2-7, with TRBD1 matching 10 bases. This CDR3 has 14 amino acids. Germline V gene data show CDR1 as GTSNPN and CDR2 as SVGIG (reference sequence). Unmatched junction bases numbered 3, after V lost 2 bases and J lost 2 bases. CDR3 amino acids: CAWSPGQGPYEQYF. CDR3 nucleotides: TGTGCCTGGAGTCCGGGACAGGGGCCCTACGAGCAGTACTTC.

The rearrangement links TRBV9 to TRBJ2-7; 10 bases match TRBD2. With 3 bases clipped from V and 2 bases from J, the junction kept 8 bases outside the gene matches. The CDR3 consists of 16 residues. Germline lookup yields CDR1 SGDLS and CDR2 YYNGEE. CDR3 nucleotides: TGTGCCAGCAGCGCGGGGGGAACTAGCGGGACCTACGAGCAGTACTTC. Translation: CASSAGGTSGTYEQYF.

The chain carries TRBV9 and TRBJ1-3; D not certain. CDR3 length: 14 amino acids. Trimming removed 0 bases at V and 0 bases at J, with 4 bases between. Per germline, CDR1 SGDLS and CDR2 YYNGEE. CDR3 sequence (DNA): TGTGCCAGCAGCGTAGACACCTCTGGAAACACCATATATTTT. This encodes CASSVDTSGNTIYF.

This chain uses TRBV11-1 with TRBJ2-5; TRBD2 agrees at 10 bases. Per the germline V gene, CDR1 is SGHAT and CDR2 is FQDESV (reference sequence). The length of the CDR3 is 14 residues. V gave up 3 bases and J gave up 2 bases; unmatched junction bases: 0. The CDR3 reads CASSLGLAQETQYF. CDR3 coding DNA: TGTGCCAGCAGCTTGGGACTAGCGCAAGAGACCCAGTACTTC.

The J gene is TRBJ2-4, the V gene TRBV2; 7 bases map to TRBD1. The CDR3 totals 14 residues. Germline CDR1 is SNHLY and CDR2 is FYNNEI. Unmatched junction bases numbered 8, after V lost 6 bases and J lost 6 bases. In DNA form, the CDR3 reads TGTGCCAGCAGGCCTATGACAGGGATAAACATTCAGTACTTC. This codes for CASRPMTGINIQYF.

The CDR3: CASSRGLADYEQYF. Here the CDR3 DNA reads TGTGCCAGCAGCCGGGGACTAGCCGACTACGAGCAGTACTTC. This chain uses TRBV5-5 with TRBJ2-7, with 9 bases identical to TRBD2. The CDR3 is made up of 14 amino acids. V lost 4 bases and J lost 3; bases outside the gene matches: 5. CDR1 and CDR2 (germline): SGHKS, YYEKEE (reference sequence).